What follows are 6 T cell receptor beta chains derived from one specimen sequenced in a study of blood T cell repertoires in COVID-19. Clones were sequenced by immunoSEQ multiplex PCR, and TCRdb holds only the in-frame ones, with some missing. The table has approximately 190,000 clones, around 84% seen once. The sample was peripheral blood. The receptors originated from a man aged 25-40 years with active or convalescent COVID-19.

The genes are TRBV7-3 and TRBJ1-3; the D gene is possibly TRBD1 (5 bases). The CDR3 loop spans 18 amino acids. Germline values: CDR1 SGHTA, CDR2 FQGTGA. V was clipped by 5 bases and J by 4 bases, with 24 bases between them. The CDR3, as DNA: TGTGCCAGCAGCCCTATGCGCCCAGGGACTTCAACGGGAAACACCATATATTTT. Protein sequence: CASSPMRPGTSTGNTIYF.

This chain links TRBV3-1 (or the pseudogene TRBV3-2) with TRBJ1-2; D is possibly TRBD1 (6 bases). Trimming removed 4 bases from V and 6 bases from J, with 15 bases in between. The CDR3 contains 14 residues. Germline V gene lookup returns CDR1 LGHDT and CDR2 YNNKEL (reference sequence). CDR3 loop: CASSPLGGANGYTF. The CDR3 bases are TGTGCCAGCAGCCCCCTAGGGGGGGCGAATGGCTACACCTTC.

This chain uses TRBV10-2 with TRBJ1-1; TRBD1 matches at 7 bases. Germline CDR1 WSHSY, CDR2 SAAADI. This CDR3 is 13 amino acids long. The ends lost 6 bases at V and 0 bases at J; junction bases unmatched: 1. CDR3 residues: CASRGQLNTEAFF. CDR3 DNA: TGCGCCAGCAGGGGACAGTTGAACACTGAAGCTTTCTTT.

V usage is TRBV19 and J usage is TRBJ2-1; 12 bases map to TRBD2. The CDR3 length is 17 residues. Germline V gives CDR1 LNHDA, CDR2 SQIVND (reference sequence). Trimming at V came to 10 bases and at J to 0 bases, leaving 10 bases not matched to a gene. CDR3 DNA sequence: TGTGCCACGCAAACTAGCGGGGGGACTATCTCCTACAATGAGCAGTTCTTC. Its translation is CATQTSGGTISYNEQFF.

This sequence joins TRBV19 and TRBJ1-6; D not resolved. Trimming took 9 bases from V and 13 from J, leaving 19 bases between them. Per the germline V gene, CDR1 is LNHDA and CDR2 is SQIVND (reference sequence). CDR3 length: 13 amino acids. The chain's CDR3 is CASVDLEGNPLHF. CDR3 sequence (DNA): TGTGCCAGCGTAGACCTGGAGGGCAATCCCCTCCACTTT.

This sequence joins TRBV24-1 and TRBJ2-3, with D maybe TRBD2 (6 bases). CDR1 is KGHDR and CDR2 is SFDVKD in the germline V gene. The CDR3 length is 15 residues. Trimming took off 1 base at V and 0 bases at J, with 7 bases between the two ends. In nucleotides, the CDR3 is TGTGCCACCAGTGATTTTCGGGAGAGCACAGATACGCAGTATTTT. It specifies CATSDFRESTDTQYF.